This T cell receptor (beta chain) appears in the sequencing data of a study of early T cells in non-severe SARS-CoV-2 infection. As for the study in general: The sequenced material was bulk RNA from unsorted whole blood, and its chains were unpaired. General study results and limits: Lookups in VDJdb leaned toward anti-spike CD8 responses and missed private and CD4 specificities.

This clonotype was observed a handful of times. Its antigen is unknown. Germline V gene lookup returns CDR1 MNHEY and CDR2 SVGEGT. Between the trimmed V and J ends, which lost 8 bases and 4 bases, there was a span of 17 bases. CDR3 size: 14 residues. In the library, individual cDNA molecules carried attached unique molecular identifiers. TCRdb independently ran MiXCR on the 5' RACE reads; one entry per CDR3 protein. The data hold over 80,000 distinct CDR3 sequences, with more than 13% observed a single time. Sequencing was performed on whole blood. This sequence joins TRBV6-2 or TRBV6-3 and TRBJ1-1; the D gene is possibly TRBD1 (6 bases). The receptor comes from an adult who was a healthcare worker with PCR-confirmed SARS-CoV-2 infection or an uninfected control (not recorded which). The CDR3 spells CASEGIQGTTEAFF. DNA for the CDR3: TGTGCCAGCGAAGGGATACAGGGAACCACTGAAGCTTTCTTT.